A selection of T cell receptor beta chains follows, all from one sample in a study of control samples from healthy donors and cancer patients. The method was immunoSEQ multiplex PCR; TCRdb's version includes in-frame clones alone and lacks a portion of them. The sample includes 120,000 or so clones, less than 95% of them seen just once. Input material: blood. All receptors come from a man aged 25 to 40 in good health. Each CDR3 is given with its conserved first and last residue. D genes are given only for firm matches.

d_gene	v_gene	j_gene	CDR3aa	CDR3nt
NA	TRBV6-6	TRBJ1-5	CASSSAVQARQPQHF	TGTGCCAGCAGTTCCGCAGTGCAGGCCAGGCAGCCCCAGCATTTT
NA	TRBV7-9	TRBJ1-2	CASSDGLNYGYTF	TGTGCCAGCAGCGATGGCCTTAACTATGGCTACACCTTC
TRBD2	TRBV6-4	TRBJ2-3	CASSDSASGGPDTQYF	TGTGCCAGCAGTGACTCTGCTAGCGGGGGGCCAGATACGCAGTATTTT
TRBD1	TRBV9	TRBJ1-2	CASSGHRGSFYGYTF	TGTGCCAGCAGCGGTCACAGGGGGTCCTTCTATGGCTACACCTTC
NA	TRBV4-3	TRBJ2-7	CASSQDKGTYEQYF	TGCGCCAGCAGCCAAGATAAAGGTACCTACGAGCAGTACTTC
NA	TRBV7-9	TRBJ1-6	CATIVGPNSPLHF	TGTGCAACCATAGTGGGGCCCAATTCACCCCTCCACTTT
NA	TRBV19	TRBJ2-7	CASSIVRYEQYF	TGTGCCAGTAGTATAGTCCGCTACGAGCAGTACTTC
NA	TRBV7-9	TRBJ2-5	CASSFLRQLQETQYF	TGTGCCAGCAGCTTTTTGAGACAGCTACAAGAGACCCAGTACTTC
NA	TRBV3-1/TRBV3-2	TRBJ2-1	CASSPCFGAYYNEQFF	TGTGCCAGCAGCCCCTGTTTCGGGGCGTACTACAATGAGCAGTTCTTC
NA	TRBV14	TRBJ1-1	CASSQERLSMNTEAFF	TGTGCCAGCAGCCAAGAAAGACTCAGCATGAACACTGAAGCTTTCTTT
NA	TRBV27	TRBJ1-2	CASSLTGGAGGYTF	TGTGCCAGCAGTTTGACGGGGGGCGCGGGTGGCTACACCTTC
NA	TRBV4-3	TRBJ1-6	CASSQDHGTGNSPLHF	TGCGCCAGCAGCCAAGATCACGGGACGGGAAATTCACCCCTCCACTTT
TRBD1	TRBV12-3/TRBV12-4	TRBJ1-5	CASSGQGQPQHF	TGTGCCAGCAGCGGACAGGGCCAGCCCCAGCATTTT
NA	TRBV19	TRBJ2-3	CASSTPTSTERTDTQYF	TGTGCCAGTAGTACCCCGACAAGCACAGAACGCACAGATACGCAGTATTTT
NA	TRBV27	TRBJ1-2	CASSFEGERRGGYTF	TGTGCCAGCAGTTTTGAGGGGGAGAGGAGGGGTGGCTACACCTTC
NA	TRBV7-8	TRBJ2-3	CASSPARQHTQYF	TGTGCCAGCAGCCCGGCCCGGCAACATACGCAGTATTTT
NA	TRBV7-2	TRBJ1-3	CASSPNGGGNTIYF	TGTGCCAGCAGCCCGAACGGGGGTGGAAACACCATATATTTT
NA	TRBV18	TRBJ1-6	CASSPTEAVITLHF	TGTGCCAGCTCCCCCACAGAGGCAGTCATCACCCTCCACTTT
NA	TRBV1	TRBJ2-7	CTSSPSQGLAGSKNSYEQYF	TGCACCAGCAGCCCAAGCCAGGGGCTAGCGGGGTCGAAAAACTCCTACGAGCAGTACTTC
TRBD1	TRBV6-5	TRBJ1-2	CASSYQDRGSNYGYTF	TGTGCCAGCAGTTACCAGGACAGGGGCTCTAACTATGGCTACACCTTC
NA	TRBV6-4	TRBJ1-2	CASSPTPGDYGYTF	TGTGCCAGCAGCCCCACGCCAGGGGACTATGGCTACACCTTC
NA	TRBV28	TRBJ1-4	CASSLAGQGRINEKLFF	TGTGCCAGCAGTTTAGCGGGGCAGGGGAGGATTAATGAAAAACTGTTTTTT
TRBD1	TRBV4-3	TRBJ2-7	CASSMIQGAPYEQYF	TGCGCCAGCAGCATGATACAGGGGGCACCCTACGAGCAGTACTTC
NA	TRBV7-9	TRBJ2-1	CASSPHALNNEQFF	TGTGCCAGCAGCCCCCATGCGCTTAACAATGAGCAGTTCTTC
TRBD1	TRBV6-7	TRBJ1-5	CASSYGGQGRQPQHF	TGTGCCAGCAGTTATGGGGGACAGGGGCGGCAGCCCCAGCATTTT
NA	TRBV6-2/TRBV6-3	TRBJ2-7	CASSYAGLEQYF	TGTGCCAGCAGTTATGCCGGTCTCGAGCAGTACTTC
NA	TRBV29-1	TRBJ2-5	CSLPQGQRETQYF	TGCAGCTTGCCCCAGGGCCAGCGAGAGACCCAGTACTTC
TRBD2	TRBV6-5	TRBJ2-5	CASSLSGTSGVETQYF	TGTGCCAGCAGTTTATCCGGGACTAGCGGTGTTGAGACCCAGTACTTC
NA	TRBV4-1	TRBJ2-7	CASSPEGGLAYEQYF	TGCGCCAGCAGCCCCGAGGGGGGATTGGCCTACGAGCAGTACTTC
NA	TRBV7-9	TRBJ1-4	CASSSIVRGALNEKLFF	TGTGCCAGCAGCTCCATAGTGCGGGGGGCCCTTAATGAAAAACTGTTTTTT
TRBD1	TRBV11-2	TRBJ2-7	CASSLGTGGFVQYF	TGTGCCAGCAGCTTGGGGACAGGGGGCTTTGTGCAGTACTTC
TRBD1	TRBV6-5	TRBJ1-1	CASRVTGGTEAFF	TGTGCCAGCAGGGTAACAGGGGGCACTGAAGCTTTCTTT
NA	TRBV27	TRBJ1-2	CASSLGAEMYYGYTF	TGTGCCAGCAGTTTAGGGGCAGAGATGTACTATGGCTACACCTTC
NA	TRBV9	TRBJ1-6	CASSPTWAVTISPLHF	TGTGCCAGCAGCCCTACGTGGGCAGTTACTATTTCACCCCTCCACTTT
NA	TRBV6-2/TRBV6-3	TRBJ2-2	CASSYEGRGAEVTRELFF	TGTGCCAGCAGTTACGAGGGACGAGGGGCAGAGGTCACCAGGGAGCTGTTTTTT
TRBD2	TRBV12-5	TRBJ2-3	CASGLVVAGVADTQYF	TGTGCTAGTGGTTTGGTGGTAGCGGGGGTGGCAGATACGCAGTATTTT
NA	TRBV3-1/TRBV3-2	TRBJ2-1	CASSLAGVGSYNEQFF	TGTGCCAGCAGCCTGGCAGGGGTGGGCTCCTACAATGAGCAGTTCTTC
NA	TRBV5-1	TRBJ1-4	CASRGSGSTTNEKLFF	TGCGCCAGCAGGGGGTCCGGGTCGACGACTAATGAAAAACTGTTTTTT
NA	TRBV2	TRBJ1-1	CASRDLTRSTEAFF	TGTGCCAGCAGAGATCTAACCAGGAGTACTGAAGCTTTCTTT
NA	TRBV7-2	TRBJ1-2	CASSGKAGNYGYTF	TGTGCCAGCAGCGGAAAGGCGGGTAACTATGGCTACACCTTC
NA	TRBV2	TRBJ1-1	CASRGLRGDTEAFF	TGTGCCAGCAGGGGTCTCAGAGGGGACACTGAAGCTTTCTTT
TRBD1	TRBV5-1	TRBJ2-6	CASSFGQGLTGANVLTF	TGCGCCAGCAGCTTTGGACAGGGGCTTACCGGGGCCAACGTCCTGACTTTC
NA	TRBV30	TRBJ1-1	CAWRGDVEQGPHTEAFF	TGTGCCTGGAGGGGTGACGTGGAACAGGGCCCCCACACTGAAGCTTTCTTT
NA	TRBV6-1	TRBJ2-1	CASSDVGGSNEQFF	TGTGCCAGCAGTGATGTAGGGGGGTCCAATGAGCAGTTCTTC